The 18 T cell receptor beta chains presented below share a single source sample, sequenced in a study of blood T cell repertoires in COVID-19. Using immunoSEQ multiplex PCR, the repertoire was profiled, and TCRdb retains in-frame clones only, with some absent. The table shows about 130,000 clones, with around four fifths occurring only once. Sequencing was done on a sample of peripheral blood. All receptors come from a man aged 55-75 years with acute or convalescent COVID-19.

The chain couples TRBV21-1 to TRBJ2-4; TRBD1, as called in the table, went unchecked against the DNA. TRBV21-1 is termed a pseudogene. This CDR3 is 17 amino acids long. The DNA for the CDR3 is TGTGCCCGAACCGAAGCCCACCCGACAGTGTCTCAAAACATTCAGTACTTC. This gives the protein CARTEAHPTVSQNIQYF.

The chain joins TRBV2 to TRBJ1-6; D unclear. Trimming took off 6 bases at V and 5 bases at J, with 11 bases between the two ends. CDR1 and CDR2 from the germline V gene are SNHLY and FYNNEI. CDR3 length equals 14 residues. CDR3 bases: TGTGCCAGCAGGCGGGCGGAAAATAATTCACCCCTCCACTTT. This translates into CASRRAENNSPLHF.

The chain joins TRBV19 to TRBJ1-1; no clear D gene. Looked up from germline, CDR1 is LNHDA and CDR2 is SQIVND (reference sequence). This CDR3 has 13 amino acids. V shed 3 bases and J shed 4 bases, with 9 bases lying between them. CDR3 nucleotides: TGTGCCAGTAGTATTTCTGGGCGCACTGAAGCTTTCTTT. It yields the protein CASSISGRTEAFF.

The chain carries TRBV19 and TRBJ1-2; 7 bases align to TRBD1. In germline, CDR1 is LNHDA, CDR2 SQIVND (reference sequence). With V trimmed by 3 bases and J by 4 bases, 5 bases remained unmatched. This CDR3 spans 14 amino acids. The DNA for the CDR3 is TGTGCCAGTAGTATTCACAGGGGCCCCTATGGCTACACCTTC. Translated, it gives CASSIHRGPYGYTF.

Notes on this clone: The junction shows a germline mismatch at one end, possibly a read error. This chain connects TRBV2 to TRBJ1-4, with a weak D call TRBD1 (6 bases). CDR1 is SNHLY, CDR2 FYNNEI, per germline. The CDR3 extends over 13 amino acids. CDR3 residues: CASLPRGNGKLFF. CDR3 nucleotides: TGTGCCAGCTTACCCAGGGGAAATGGAAAACTGTTTTTT.

This chain joins TRBV4-1 and TRBJ2-5, with TRBD2 as a possible D gene (6 bases). This CDR3 region has 14 residues. Germline V lookup: CDR1 MGHRA, CDR2 YSYEKL. The V end lost 3 bases, the J end lost 3 bases, and 11 bases lay between the germline ends. For the CDR3, the DNA is TGCGCCAGCAGCCAGGGGGGTGGCGAAGAGACCCAGTACTTC. Its translation: CASSQGGGEETQYF.

The chain carries TRBV2 and TRBJ1-3, with TRBD1 matching over 8 bases. This CDR3 contains 15 residues. Germline values: CDR1 SNHLY, CDR2 FYNNEI. Trimming removed 5 bases from V and 1 base from J; junction bases left unmatched: 4. In nucleotides, the CDR3 is TGTGCCAGCAGTTCGGGACAGGTGTCTGGAAACACCATATATTTT. This gives the protein CASSSGQVSGNTIYF.

The V call is TRBV28, the J call TRBJ1-1; 8 nucleotides align to TRBD1. Germline CDR1 MDHEN, CDR2 SYDVKM. The V and J ends lost 6 bases and 4 bases, in that order; junction bases with no gene match: 10. The CDR3 consists of 15 residues. CDR3 DNA sequence: TGTGCCAGCAGAACTTTCGGACAGGGCGTCACTGAAGCTTTCTTT. This translates into CASRTFGQGVTEAFF.

Only one count was recorded for this clone. CDR3 coding DNA: TGCAGTGCGGACAGTAGTGATGGCTACACCTTC. Protein sequence: CSADSSDGYTF. This chain uses TRBV20-1 with TRBJ1-2; perhaps TRBD1 as D (6 bases). The CDR3 runs 11 residues. Germline CDR1 DFQATT, CDR2 SNEGSKA (reference sequence). Trimming left V 6 bases short and J 6 bases short, with 11 bases between.

The table lists this clone with a few counts. V usage is TRBV7-2 and J usage is TRBJ1-1, with TRBD1 matching 7 bases. The CDR3 extends over 14 amino acids. The ends lost 5 bases at V and 4 bases at J; junction bases unmatched: 7. CDR1 SGHTA and CDR2 FQGNSA come from the germline V gene. The CDR3 coding sequence is TGTGCCAGCAGCCCAGGGGGGTTTCGCACTGAAGCTTTCTTT. This gives the protein CASSPGGFRTEAFF. The variable domain in full, completed from reference TRBV7-2 and TRBJ1-1, reads GAGVSQSPSNKVTEKGKDVELRCDPISGHTALYWYRQSLGQGLEFLIYFQGNSAPDKSGLPSDRFSAERTGGSVSTLTIQRTQQEDSAVYLCASSPGGFRTEAFFGQGTRLTVV.

The chain recombines TRBV30 with TRBJ1-5; TRBD1 might be the D (5 bases). Germline values: CDR1 GTSNPN, CDR2 SVGIG (reference sequence). V lost 1 base and J 1 base, leaving 14 bases between the germline ends. The CDR3 loop spans 16 amino acids. The CDR3, as DNA: TGTGCCTGGAGTGCGGGGGTCGGAGAGAGCAATCAGCCCCAGCATTTT. It specifies CAWSAGVGESNQPQHF.

The genes are TRBV28 and TRBJ1-6; a possible D gene is TRBD1 (6 bases). The V end lost 5 bases, the J end lost 5 bases, and 10 bases lay between the germline ends. CDR1 is MDHEN and CDR2 is SYDVKM in the germline V gene. The CDR3 loop spans 14 amino acids. CDR3 nucleotides: TGTGCCAGCAGTCAGGACAGCAATAATTCACCCCTCCACTTT. Encoded protein: CASSQDSNNSPLHF.

This clone has more than one count but fewer than ten. The CDR3, as DNA: TGCGCCAGCAGTGAGTTCTCGACTAGTAACAATGAGCAGTTCTTC. Encoded protein: CASSEFSTSNNEQFF. The rearrangement uses TRBV10-2 and TRBJ2-1; a possible D gene is TRBD2 (6 bases). V was trimmed by 1 base and J by 5 bases, leaving 12 bases between them. Germline CDR1 is WSHSY and CDR2 is SAAADI. CDR3 length equals 15 residues.

The chain recombines TRBV5-5 with TRBJ2-3, with TRBD2 identical over 12 bases. The CDR3 loop spans 15 amino acids. With 7 bases clipped from V and 7 bases from J, the junction kept 10 bases outside the gene matches. The germline V gene has CDR1 SGHKS and CDR2 YYEKEE (reference sequence). This chain's CDR3 is CASSRLAGVLHTQYF. CDR3 DNA sequence: TGTGCCAGCTCCAGACTAGCGGGAGTCTTACATACGCAGTATTTT.

In nucleotides, the CDR3 is TGTGCCAGCAGGGGCCGATCGGCTCGGACTGAAGCTTTCTTT. Protein product: CASRGRSARTEAFF. The chain couples TRBV28 to TRBJ1-1, with D unclear. The germline CDR1 and CDR2 sequences are MDHEN and SYDVKM. With 6 bases removed from V and 5 bases from J, the gap between germline ends came to 16 bases. The CDR3 contains 14 residues.

Notes on this clone: The sample holds other DNA sequences that translate to the same CDR3. The chain recombines TRBV28 with TRBJ2-7, with TRBD2 matching over 8 bases. The CDR3 is made up of 15 amino acids. The V and J ends lost 5 bases and 3 bases, in that order; junction bases with no gene match: 9. Germline loops: CDR1 MDHEN, CDR2 SYDVKM. The CDR3 region has the DNA TGTGCCAGCAGTACGAGCGGGAGAGGGAGCTACGAGCAGTACTTC. This codes for CASSTSGRGSYEQYF.

V is TRBV18 and J is TRBJ1-6; weak D call: TRBD1 (5 bases). CDR3 length: 15 amino acids. The germline V gene encodes CDR1 KGHSH and CDR2 LQKENI. V gave up 3 bases and J gave up 7 bases, with 13 bases separating them. The CDR3 nucleotides read TGTGCCAGCTCACCTGGGCAGGGAGGGAATTCACCCCTCCACTTT. It codes for CASSPGQGGNSPLHF.

This clone was found a few times. This chain joins TRBV3-1 (or the pseudogene TRBV3-2) and TRBJ1-1; weak D call: TRBD1 (6 bases). The CDR3 is made up of 12 amino acids. V was cut by 6 bases and J by 6 bases, with 11 bases left in between. The germline CDR1 and CDR2 sequences are LGHDT and YNNKEL (reference sequence). This chain's CDR3 is CASRGGTAEAFF. CDR3 nucleotide sequence: TGTGCCAGCAGAGGGGGTACGGCTGAAGCTTTCTTT.